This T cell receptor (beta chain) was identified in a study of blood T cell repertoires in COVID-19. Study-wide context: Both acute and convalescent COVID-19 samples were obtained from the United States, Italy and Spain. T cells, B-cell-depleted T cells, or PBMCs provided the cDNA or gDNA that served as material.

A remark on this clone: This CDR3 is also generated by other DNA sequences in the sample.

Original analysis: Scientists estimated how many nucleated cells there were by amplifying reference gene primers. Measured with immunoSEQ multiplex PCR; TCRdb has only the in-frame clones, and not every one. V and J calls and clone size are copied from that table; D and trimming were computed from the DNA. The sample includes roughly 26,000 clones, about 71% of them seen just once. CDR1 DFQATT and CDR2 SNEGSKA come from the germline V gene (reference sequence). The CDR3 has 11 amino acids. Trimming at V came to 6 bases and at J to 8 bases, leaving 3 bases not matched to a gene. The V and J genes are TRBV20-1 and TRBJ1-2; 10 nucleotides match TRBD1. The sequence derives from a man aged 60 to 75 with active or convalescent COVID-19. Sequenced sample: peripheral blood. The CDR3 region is CSAETGGGYTF. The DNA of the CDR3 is TGCAGTGCAGAGACAGGGGGCGGCTACACCTTC.